The rows below give T cell receptor beta chains drawn from one sample of a study of blood T cell repertoires in COVID-19. The assay was immunoSEQ multiplex PCR, and TCRdb's table has in-frame clones only and misses some. In the table there are 84,000 or so clones, around four fifths of which are singletons. The sequencing sample was made of peripheral blood. The source is a woman in her 70s with active or convalescent COVID-19. Both conserved end residues are part of each CDR3. The order of the fields is CDR3 protein, CDR3 DNA, D gene, J gene, V gene, clone size. D genes are given only for firm matches. Where a row states a size, it is once, few, many or the class of an expanded clone; other rows omit it.

CDR3 protein: CASSSGFGTLSNQPQHF; CDR3 DNA: TGTGCCAGCAGCTCGGGTTTCGGGACACTCAGCAATCAGCCCCAGCATTTT; D gene: -; J gene: TRBJ1-5; V gene: TRBV5-8; clone size: -
CDR3 protein: CASRRTANYGYTF; CDR3 DNA: TGTGCCAGCAGACGGACAGCCAACTATGGCTACACCTTC; D gene: -; J gene: TRBJ1-2; V gene: TRBV12-3/TRBV12-4; clone size: -
CDR3 protein: CASSLGLAGSDTQYF; CDR3 DNA: TGCGCCAGCAGCCTGGGACTAGCGGGGTCAGATACGCAGTATTTT; D gene: TRBD2; J gene: TRBJ2-3; V gene: TRBV5-1; clone size: -
CDR3 protein: CASSQETGRKGYTF; CDR3 DNA: TGTGCCAGCAGCCAAGAGACAGGACGAAAAGGCTACACCTTC; D gene: -; J gene: TRBJ1-2; V gene: TRBV3-1/TRBV3-2; clone size: -
CDR3 protein: CATSDQGQASSYNSPLHF; CDR3 DNA: TGTGCCACCAGTGACCAGGGACAGGCGAGCTCCTATAATTCACCCCTCCACTTT; D gene: TRBD1; J gene: TRBJ1-6; V gene: TRBV24-1; clone size: -
CDR3 protein: CATSDPTVPYGYTF; CDR3 DNA: TGTGCCACCAGTGACCCGACAGTCCCCTATGGCTACACCTTC; D gene: -; J gene: TRBJ1-2; V gene: TRBV24-1; clone size: -
CDR3 protein: CASSSDSSGNTIYF; CDR3 DNA: TGTGCCAGCAGCTCGGACAGTTCTGGAAACACCATATATTTT; D gene: -; J gene: TRBJ1-3; V gene: TRBV7-2; clone size: -
CDR3 protein: CASSPHRLKGETQYF; CDR3 DNA: TGTGCCAGCAGCCCTCACAGGTTGAAGGGGGAGACCCAGTACTTC; D gene: -; J gene: TRBJ2-5; V gene: TRBV11-2; clone size: -
CDR3 protein: CASSHRGGYGYTF; CDR3 DNA: TGCGCCAGCAGCCATCGAGGGGGCTATGGCTACACCTTC; D gene: -; J gene: TRBJ1-2; V gene: TRBV4-1; clone size: -
CDR3 protein: CASSLARDSEISGELFF; CDR3 DNA: TGCGCCAGCAGCTTGGCCAGGGACAGTGAGATTTCCGGGGAGCTGTTTTTT; D gene: TRBD1; J gene: TRBJ2-2; V gene: TRBV5-1; clone size: once
CDR3 protein: CASSLGQGYGGELFF; CDR3 DNA: TGTGCCAGCAGTTTGGGACAGGGGTATGGCGGGGAGCTGTTTTTT; D gene: TRBD1; J gene: TRBJ2-2; V gene: TRBV6-2/TRBV6-3; clone size: few
CDR3 protein: CASSQYTGVSVEAFF; CDR3 DNA: TGCGCCAGCAGCCAGTATACAGGGGTATCGGTTGAAGCTTTCTTT; D gene: TRBD1; J gene: TRBJ1-1; V gene: TRBV4-3; clone size: -
CDR3 protein: CASTVDRNTGELFF; CDR3 DNA: TGTGCCAGCACCGTAGACAGGAACACCGGGGAGCTGTTTTTT; D gene: -; J gene: TRBJ2-2; V gene: TRBV9; clone size: -
CDR3 protein: CASSSFGQGHGYTF; CDR3 DNA: TGTGCCAGCAGTTCCTTCGGACAGGGCCATGGCTACACCTTC; D gene: TRBD1; J gene: TRBJ1-2; V gene: TRBV6-2/TRBV6-3; clone size: -
CDR3 protein: CAISWTSGGKETQYF; CDR3 DNA: TGTGCCATCAGTTGGACTAGCGGGGGGAAGGAGACCCAGTACTTC; D gene: TRBD2; J gene: TRBJ2-5; V gene: TRBV10-3; clone size: -
CDR3 protein: CASSLRTGGMNTEAFF; CDR3 DNA: TGTGCCAGCAGTTTGAGGACAGGAGGAATGAACACTGAAGCTTTCTTT; D gene: TRBD1; J gene: TRBJ1-1; V gene: TRBV28; clone size: -
CDR3 protein: CAISESFQGAEAFF; CDR3 DNA: TGTGCCATCAGTGAGTCGTTCCAGGGCGCTGAAGCTTTCTTT; D gene: -; J gene: TRBJ1-1; V gene: TRBV10-3; clone size: -
CDR3 protein: CSASDRANTEAFF; CDR3 DNA: TGCAGCGCTTCGGACAGGGCGAACACTGAAGCTTTCTTT; D gene: TRBD1; J gene: TRBJ1-1; V gene: TRBV29-1; clone size: -
CDR3 protein: CASSYYPGKGYGYTF; CDR3 DNA: TGTGCCAGCAGTTACTACCCGGGGAAGGGCTATGGCTACACCTTC; D gene: -; J gene: TRBJ1-2; V gene: TRBV6-6; clone size: -
CDR3 protein: CASSIGTGAGTEAFF; CDR3 DNA: TGTGCCAGTAGTATAGGGACAGGGGCGGGCACTGAAGCTTTCTTT; D gene: TRBD1; J gene: TRBJ1-1; V gene: TRBV19; clone size: -
CDR3 protein: CAISDHHFDSSNQPQHF; CDR3 DNA: TGTGCCATCAGCGACCACCATTTTGACAGCAGCAATCAGCCCCAGCATTTT; D gene: -; J gene: TRBJ1-5; V gene: TRBV10-3; clone size: -
CDR3 protein: CASSPRVVTGELFF; CDR3 DNA: TGCGCCAGCAGCCCCAGGGTTGTGACCGGGGAGCTGTTTTTT; D gene: -; J gene: TRBJ2-2; V gene: TRBV4-1; clone size: few
CDR3 protein: CASSQDREAEKLFF; CDR3 DNA: TGTGCCAGCAGCCAAGACAGGGAGGCCGAAAAACTGTTTTTT; D gene: -; J gene: TRBJ1-4; V gene: TRBV3-1/TRBV3-2; clone size: -
CDR3 protein: CASSLYRGSTEAFF; CDR3 DNA: TGTGCCAGCAGCTTATACAGGGGAAGCACTGAAGCTTTCTTT; D gene: TRBD1; J gene: TRBJ1-1; V gene: TRBV11-2; clone size: -
CDR3 protein: CASSQDGTREGTQYF; CDR3 DNA: TGTGCCAGCAGCCAAGACGGGACGAGGGAGGGGACCCAGTACTTC; D gene: TRBD2; J gene: TRBJ2-5; V gene: TRBV4-2; clone size: -
CDR3 protein: CASGRGDTEAFF; CDR3 DNA: TGTGCCAGCGGGCGGGGCGACACTGAAGCTTTCTTT; D gene: -; J gene: TRBJ1-1; V gene: TRBV6-6; clone size: -
CDR3 protein: CASSQRGQGGSGANVLTF; CDR3 DNA: TGTGCCAGCAGCCAGAGGGGACAGGGTGGAAGTGGGGCCAACGTCCTGACTTTC; D gene: TRBD1; J gene: TRBJ2-6; V gene: TRBV5-4; clone size: -
CDR3 protein: CATSPPNYRAPGELFF; CDR3 DNA: TGTGCCACCAGCCCACCCAACTACAGGGCCCCCGGGGAGCTGTTTTTT; D gene: -; J gene: TRBJ2-2; V gene: TRBV24-1; clone size: -
CDR3 protein: CASSLWTSGGAVGELFF; CDR3 DNA: TGTGCCAGCAGCCTCTGGACTAGCGGGGGGGCTGTCGGGGAGCTGTTTTTT; D gene: -; J gene: TRBJ2-2; V gene: TRBV21-1; clone size: -
CDR3 protein: CASRLEGGKNNQPQHF; CDR3 DNA: TGTGCCAGCAGACTGGAAGGGGGTAAGAACAATCAGCCCCAGCATTTT; D gene: -; J gene: TRBJ1-5; V gene: TRBV18; clone size: -
CDR3 protein: CASSRRLAGANVLTF; CDR3 DNA: TGTGCCAGCAGCCGCCGACTAGCGGGGGCCAACGTCCTGACTTTC; D gene: TRBD2; J gene: TRBJ2-6; V gene: TRBV3-1/TRBV3-2; clone size: -
CDR3 protein: CATLAGTGRGYTF; CDR3 DNA: TGTGCCACCCTCGCCGGGACAGGTCGGGGCTACACCTTC; D gene: TRBD1; J gene: TRBJ1-2; V gene: TRBV10-3; clone size: few
CDR3 protein: CASSLAGQGSGYTF; CDR3 DNA: TGCGCCAGCAGCTTGGCTGGCCAGGGGAGTGGCTACACCTTC; D gene: -; J gene: TRBJ1-2; V gene: TRBV5-1; clone size: -
CDR3 protein: CASSLLPSGTDTQYF; CDR3 DNA: TGTGCCAGCAGTCTTCTCCCTAGCGGAACAGATACGCAGTATTTT; D gene: TRBD2; J gene: TRBJ2-3; V gene: TRBV7-2; clone size: -
CDR3 protein: CSVDNRGQETQYF; CDR3 DNA: TGCAGCGTTGACAACAGGGGGCAGGAGACCCAGTACTTC; D gene: TRBD1; J gene: TRBJ2-5; V gene: TRBV29-1; clone size: -